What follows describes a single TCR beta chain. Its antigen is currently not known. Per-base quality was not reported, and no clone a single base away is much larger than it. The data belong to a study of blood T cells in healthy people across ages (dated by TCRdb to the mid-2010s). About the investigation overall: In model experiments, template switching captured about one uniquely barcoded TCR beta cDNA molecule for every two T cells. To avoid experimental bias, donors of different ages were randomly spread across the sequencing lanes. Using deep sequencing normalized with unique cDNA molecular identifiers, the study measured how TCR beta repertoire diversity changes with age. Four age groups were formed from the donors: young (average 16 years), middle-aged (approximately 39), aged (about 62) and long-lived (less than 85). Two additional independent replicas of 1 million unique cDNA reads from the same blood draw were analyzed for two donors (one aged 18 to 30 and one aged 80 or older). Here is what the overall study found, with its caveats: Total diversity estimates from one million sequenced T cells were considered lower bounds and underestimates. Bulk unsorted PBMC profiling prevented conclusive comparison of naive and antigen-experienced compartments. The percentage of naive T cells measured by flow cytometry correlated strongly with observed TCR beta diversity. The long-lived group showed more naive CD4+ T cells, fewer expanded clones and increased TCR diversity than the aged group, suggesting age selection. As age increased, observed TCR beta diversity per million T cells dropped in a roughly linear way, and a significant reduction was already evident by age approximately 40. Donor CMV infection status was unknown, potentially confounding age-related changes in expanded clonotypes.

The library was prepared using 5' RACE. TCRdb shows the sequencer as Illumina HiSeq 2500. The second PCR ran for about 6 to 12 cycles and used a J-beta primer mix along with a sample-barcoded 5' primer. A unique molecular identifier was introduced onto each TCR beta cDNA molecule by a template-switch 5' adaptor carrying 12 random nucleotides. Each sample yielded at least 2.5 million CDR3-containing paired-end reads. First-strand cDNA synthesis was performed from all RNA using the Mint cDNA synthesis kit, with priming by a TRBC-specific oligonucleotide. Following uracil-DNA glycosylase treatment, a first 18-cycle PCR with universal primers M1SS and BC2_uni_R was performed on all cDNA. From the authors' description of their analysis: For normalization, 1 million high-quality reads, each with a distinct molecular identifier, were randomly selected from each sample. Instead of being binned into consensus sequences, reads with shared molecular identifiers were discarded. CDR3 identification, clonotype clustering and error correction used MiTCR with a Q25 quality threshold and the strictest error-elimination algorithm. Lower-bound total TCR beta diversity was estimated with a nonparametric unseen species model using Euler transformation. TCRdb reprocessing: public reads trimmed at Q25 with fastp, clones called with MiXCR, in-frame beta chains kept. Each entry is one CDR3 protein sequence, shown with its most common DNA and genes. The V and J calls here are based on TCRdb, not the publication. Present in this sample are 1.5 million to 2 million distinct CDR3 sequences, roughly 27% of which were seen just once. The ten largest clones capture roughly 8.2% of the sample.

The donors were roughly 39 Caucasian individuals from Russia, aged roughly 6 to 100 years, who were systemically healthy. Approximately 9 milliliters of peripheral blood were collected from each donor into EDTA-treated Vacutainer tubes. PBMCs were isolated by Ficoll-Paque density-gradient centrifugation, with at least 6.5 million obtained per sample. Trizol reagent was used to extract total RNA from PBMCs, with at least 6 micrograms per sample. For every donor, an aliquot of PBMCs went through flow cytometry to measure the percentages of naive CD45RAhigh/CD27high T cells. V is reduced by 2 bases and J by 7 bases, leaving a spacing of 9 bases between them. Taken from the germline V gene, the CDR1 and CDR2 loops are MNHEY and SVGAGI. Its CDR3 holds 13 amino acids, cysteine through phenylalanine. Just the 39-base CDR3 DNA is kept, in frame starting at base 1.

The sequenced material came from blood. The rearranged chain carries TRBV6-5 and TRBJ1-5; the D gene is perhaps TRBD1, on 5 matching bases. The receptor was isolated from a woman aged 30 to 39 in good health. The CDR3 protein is CASSYGALQPQHF. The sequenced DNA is TGTGCCAGCAGTTACGGGGCGTTGCAGCCCCAGCATTTT.